This T cell receptor (beta chain) derives from a study of CD8+ T cells in alopecia areata (dated by TCRdb to the late 2010s). Background for the entire study: The treated patients, all with moderate-to-severe alopecia areata, were enrolled in an open-label pilot trial of oral tofacitinib given at 5 to 10 mg twice daily. Patients received tofacitinib for 6 to 18 months and were then followed off drug for 6 months to check for delayed response and recurrence. In treated patients, disease severity was measured using the SALT score, which gives the percentage of scalp surface area affected. The study used high-throughput TCRbeta sequencing to examine T cell clonal expansion in alopecia areata, in both the C3H/HeJ mouse model and human patients. Human TCRbeta sequencing covered scalp tissue and sorted CD4+ and CD8+ peripheral blood T cells from patchy and totalis/universalis alopecia areata patients and healthy controls. Tofacitinib-treated patients had biopsies at baseline and at 4 and 24 weeks of treatment, with a later scalp biopsy in several patients. Clonality in the scalp was compared among normal scalp (n=4), patchy alopecia areata scalp (n=8), and alopecia totalis/universalis scalp (n=8). RNA was extracted with the PAXgene miRNA kit for fixed scalp, the miRNeasy kit for PBMCs, and the RNeasy kit for mouse skin. TCRbeta CDR3 regions were amplified by immunoSEQ multiplex PCR using 35 Vbeta forward and 13 Jbeta reverse primers.

As regards this clone: No cognate antigen has been identified for it. Base qualities were left out, and no much larger clone turns up one base away.

The library was built by means of the immunoSEQ multiplex PCR assay. For TCR sequencing, RNA was extracted from every sample and reverse transcribed into cDNA to serve as template. SuperScript III was used for first-strand cDNA synthesis, primed with a 2:1 mix of oligo-dT and random hexamers. A synthetic immune receptor repertoire was used to gauge amplification bias, and whatever bias remained was removed computationally. The study's processing was this. Raw reads were preprocessed to remove errors, and CDR3 was defined by IMGT conventions from the conserved cysteine to phenylalanine. Clonality was computed as 1 minus the Shannon entropy, with the entropy normalized by log2 of the number of productive unique TCRs. Scalp TCRbeta sequences were cross-referenced with sorted blood CD4 and CD8 repertoires so that the CD4 or CD8 identity of scalp clones could be inferred. The source is immuneACCESS, and TCRdb retained only in-frame sequences with V and J called. Part of the clones is not carried over; for the studies checked, unresolved V genes explain less than half of this, and the remainder is unexplained. V and J calls and clone size come straight from that table; D and trimming were deduced from the DNA. In all, the sample holds about 160,000 clones, and approximately 65% of those were seen once. Together, the top ten hold 0.7% to 1% of the sample.

The time point label for this specimen denotes: 4 weeks on oral tofacitinib. The treatment or condition label here, explained by the study, means: oral pan-JAK inhibitor, 5-10 mg twice daily. Lesional scalp punch biopsies and peripheral blood were collected from alopecia areata patients. PBMCs were isolated by density centrifugation and stained for CD3, CD4 and CD8, and CD4+ and CD8+ T cells were sorted on a FACSAria. The CDR3 runs 11 amino acids, cysteine and phenylalanine included. Left in the record is the CDR3 DNA by itself, 33 bases read in frame from the first base. As encoded in the germline V gene, CDR1 is SQVTM while CDR2 is ANQGSEA. V sheds 3 bases and J sheds 8 bases, leaving 8 bases between their ends. Study-wide conclusions, independent of this receptor: Because the treated cohort was small and included a single nonresponder, larger studies are needed to assess links between baseline CD8+ expansion and response. During tofacitinib treatment, many expanded lesional clones stuck around in both scalp and blood, and this persistence may partly explain why relapse happens after treatment is stopped. Compared with mice, TCR sequences shared between patients were less clear, possibly partly because of HLA diversity across the patient population. Scalp TCR repertoire analysis is complicated because resident alphabeta T cells in normal human skin are also sequenced, whereas mouse skin is dominated by gammadelta T cells. Compared with normal scalp, lesional scalp, particularly in alopecia totalis/universalis, had higher clonality and more expanded CD8+ clones, which suggests antigenic drive. With tofacitinib, both scalp clonality and the number of expanded CD8+ clones among the top 100 scalp clones went down significantly.

The TCR sequence derives from a human donor with alopecia areata. Sequencing was performed on CD4+ T cells sorted from blood, taken at week 4, from a patient treated with tofacitinib. The receptor chain draws on TRBV29-1 and TRBJ2-1, with the D gene call left open. This receptor carries the CDR3 CSVEVVHEQFF. The bases read TGCAGCGTTGAGGTCGTCCATGAGCAGTTCTTC.